A single sample gave rise to the 10 T cell receptor beta chains below, sequenced in a study of shared clonotypes between healthy human individuals. Naive CD8 isolation took CD45RO-negative cells positively selected for CCR7 and excluded terminally differentiated effector memory CD45RA+ cells. Profiled with immunoSEQ multiplex PCR; TCRdb holds only in-frame clones, not every one. The sample has 700,000 to 950,000 clones, roughly 96% seen once. Specimen: naive CD8+ T cells sorted from blood. These TCRs come from a man aged 30-40 years in good health.

This rearrangement joins TRBV6-1 to TRBJ2-1; D may be TRBD2 (5 bases). The ends were cut back, 7 bases at V and 3 bases at J, with 10 bases in the middle. The germline gives CDR1 MNHNS, CDR2 SASEGT. The CDR3 loop spans 13 amino acids. Here the CDR3 reads CASTGEYYNEQFF. As DNA, the CDR3 is TGTGCCAGCACTGGGGAGTACTACAATGAGCAGTTCTTC.

The chain uses TRBV7-8 and TRBJ1-5, with D maybe TRBD1 (5 bases). The CDR3 is made up of 13 amino acids. Germline-derived CDR1 and CDR2 are SGHVS and FQNEAQ. Trimming shortened V by 6 bases and J by 2 bases, and 8 bases separated the two germline ends. CDR3 sequence (DNA): TGTGCCAGCAGGGGGCAGGGCAATCAGCCCCAGCATTTT. This gives the protein CASRGQGNQPQHF.

This rearrangement joins TRBV7-2 to TRBJ2-1; 8 nucleotides line up with TRBD2. Losses at the gene ends were 3 bases for V and 0 bases for J; bases not matched to a gene: 7. Germline lookup yields CDR1 SGHTA and CDR2 FQGNSA. The CDR3 is made up of 17 amino acids. CDR3 in amino acids: CASSFELAVSSYNEQFF. In DNA form, the CDR3 reads TGTGCCAGCAGCTTCGAACTAGCGGTAAGCTCCTACAATGAGCAGTTCTTC.

The V call is TRBV11-2, the J call TRBJ1-3; 7 bases align to TRBD1. V dropped 4 bases and J dropped 2; count of bases not matched to a gene: 8. The CDR3 is made up of 16 amino acids. The germline V gene has CDR1 SGHAT and CDR2 FQNNGV. The CDR3 sequence is CASSSPQGGPGNTIYF. CDR3 bases: TGTGCCAGCAGCTCACCGCAGGGGGGTCCTGGAAACACCATATATTTT.

This clone came up once. The CDR3 DNA follows: TGTGCCAGCAGCTTAGACCCCGGGAGGAACTACGAGCAGTACTTC. Its protein product is CASSLDPGRNYEQYF. The chain recombines TRBV7-8 with TRBJ2-7, with 7 bases identical to TRBD2. The trim removed 1 base at V and 3 bases at J, leaving 6 bases unmatched. CDR1 is SGHVS, CDR2 FQNEAQ, per germline. The CDR3 is made up of 15 amino acids.

V usage is TRBV7-9 and J usage is TRBJ2-2; TRBD1 or TRBD2 may be the D gene (5 bases each). Trimming stripped 3 bases from V and 3 bases from J, with 14 bases between. CDR3 length equals 16 residues. The germline CDR1 and CDR2 sequences are SEHNR and FQNEAQ (reference sequence). This CDR3 reads CASSFYQGADTGELFF. The CDR3 nucleotides are TGTGCCAGCAGCTTTTATCAGGGAGCCGACACCGGGGAGCTGTTTTTT.

The V call is TRBV2, the J call TRBJ1-2; D may be TRBD1 (5 bases). This CDR3 has 10 residues. Germline CDR1 and CDR2: SNHLY and FYNNEI. The V and J ends lost 8 bases and 5 bases respectively, with 6 bases between them. The CDR3 is CASAGYGYTF. The CDR3, as DNA: TGTGCCAGCGCAGGGTATGGCTACACCTTC. Using reference TRBV2 and TRBJ1-2 for the parts outside the CDR3, the full variable domain is EPEVTQTPSHQVTQMGQEVILRCVPISNHLYFYWYRQILGQKVEFLVSFYNNEISEKSEIFDDQFSVERPDGSNFTLKIRSTKLEDSAMYFCASAGYGYTFGSGTRLTVV.

V and J are TRBV28 and TRBJ2-1; TRBD2 matches 9 bases. The ends lost 5 bases at V and 4 bases at J; junction bases unmatched: 9. CDR1 is MDHEN, CDR2 SYDVKM, per germline. This CDR3 has 16 residues. The CDR3 DNA reads TGTGCCAGCAGTCTCTCTAGCGGGAAGGGGTACAATGAGCAGTTCTTC. Translating gives CASSLSSGKGYNEQFF.

V and J are TRBV27 and TRBJ2-7, with 8 bases matching TRBD1. With 6 bases clipped from V and 5 bases from J, the junction kept 12 bases outside the gene matches. The CDR3 sequence is 15 residues long. From germline, CDR1 is MNHEY and CDR2 SMNVEV (reference sequence). Here the CDR3 reads CASSPLSAGGDEQYF. The CDR3 nucleotides are TGTGCCAGCAGCCCCCTCTCAGCAGGGGGCGACGAGCAGTACTTC.

The rearrangement joins TRBV5-1 to TRBJ2-7; the D is unclear. The CDR3 length is 15 residues. CDR1 SGHRS and CDR2 YFSETQ come from the germline V gene. V was clipped by 0 bases and J by 4 bases, with 14 bases between them. CDR3: CASSLEPSPSYEQYF. Here the CDR3 DNA reads TGCGCCAGCAGCTTGGAGCCGAGTCCCTCGTACGAGCAGTACTTC.